The rows below give T cell receptor beta chains drawn from one sample of a study of blood T cell repertoires in COVID-19. The repertoire was sequenced with immunoSEQ multiplex PCR; TCRdb's copy has only in-frame clones and lacks some. The sample holds 160,000 or so clones, roughly four fifths seen once. Material for sequencing was peripheral blood. The source is a human donor in a cohort sampled during active COVID-19. The CDR3 runs from the conserved cysteine through the conserved F or W. The D gene is left open where the match is weak. Size is omitted from some rows. Given values are once, few, many or a class for expanded clones.

j_call v_call clone_size d_call cdr3_nt cdr3_aa
TRBJ2-5 TRBV6-2/TRBV6-3 NA NA TGTGCCAGCAGTTCCGGACAGACATTACAAGAGACCCAGTACTTC CASSSGQTLQETQYF
TRBJ2-3 TRBV18 NA TRBD1 TGTGCCAGCTCATCCTGGACAGGGGGCACAGATACGCAGTATTTT CASSSWTGGTDTQYF
TRBJ2-6 TRBV11-2 NA NA TGTGCCAGCAGCTTACACAGGACCTCTGGGGCCAACGTCCTGACTTTC CASSLHRTSGANVLTF
TRBJ2-2 TRBV7-2 few NA TGTGCCAGCAGCTTAGGGGCTTCGAACACCGGGGAGCTGTTTTTT CASSLGASNTGELFF
TRBJ2-3 TRBV9 NA TRBD1 TGTGCCAGCAGCGTAGTAGGGACAGGGGGAGGAGATACGCAGTATTTT CASSVVGTGGGDTQYF
TRBJ2-7 TRBV3-1/TRBV3-2 NA TRBD1 TGTGCCAGCAGCCCTCGACAGGGCCAACGCGAGCAGTACTTC CASSPRQGQREQYF
TRBJ1-6 TRBV10-3 NA TRBD1 TGTGCCATCAGTGAGGGACAGGGTTCACCCCTCCACTTT CAISEGQGSPLHF
TRBJ1-5 TRBV7-6 once NA TGTGCCAGCAGCCCCGTCCGGGGGGTTAGCAATCAGCCCCAGCATTTT CASSPVRGVSNQPQHF
TRBJ2-1 TRBV12-5 NA TRBD2 TGTGCTAGTGGTTCCAGCGGGATGACACACAATGAGCAGTTCTTC CASGSSGMTHNEQFF
TRBJ1-1 TRBV30 NA TRBD1 TGTGCCTGGAGTGGGCAGGGGGCTACTGAAGCTTTCTTT CAWSGQGATEAFF
TRBJ1-2 TRBV27 NA TRBD1 TGTGCCAGCAGTGGGTGGACAGGGGGAAAAAATAACTATGGCTACACCTTC CASSGWTGGKNNYGYTF
TRBJ1-1 TRBV10-2 NA NA TGCGCCAGCACCTCAGGGGAAACTGAAGCTTTCTTT CASTSGETEAFF
TRBJ2-3 TRBV18 once NA TGTGCCAGCTCACCAGATACCGGACTCACAGATACGCAGTATTTT CASSPDTGLTDTQYF
TRBJ1-5 TRBV20-1 NA NA TGCAGTGCTAGTTCGACAGGCTATAATCAGCCCCAGCATTTT CSASSTGYNQPQHF
TRBJ2-1 TRBV19 NA TRBD1 TGTGCCAGTAGTGTAGGGACAGCGTACAATGAGCAGTTCTTC CASSVGTAYNEQFF
TRBJ1-1 TRBV6-5 NA NA TGTGCCAGCAGCCCCCAACGGGGCACTGAAGCTTTCTTT CASSPQRGTEAFF
TRBJ2-3 TRBV5-4 once NA TGTGCCAGCAGCGCTGGAGGTGCGGGGCTCGATACGCAGTATTTT CASSAGGAGLDTQYF
TRBJ2-4 TRBV6-6 NA TRBD2 TGTGCCAGCTCGGGGGGGGCCGGGAACATTCAGTACTTC CASSGGAGNIQYF
TRBJ2-1 TRBV11-2 NA TRBD2 TGTGCCAGCAGCCTAAGCGGGAGCCATCCCCTCTACAATGAGCAGTTCTTC CASSLSGSHPLYNEQFF
TRBJ1-2 TRBV6-2/TRBV6-3 NA NA TGTGCCAGCAGCCGGCAGAAACAGGGTACAAGATCCTATGGCTACACCTTC CASSRQKQGTRSYGYTF
TRBJ2-1 TRBV4-1 NA TRBD2 TGCGCCAGCAGCCAAGATGGTAGCGGGCTGAGCTCCTACAATGAGCAGTTCTTC CASSQDGSGLSSYNEQFF
TRBJ2-5 TRBV7-8 NA NA TGTGCCAGCAGCTTAACCGCTGGGGGGAGCGGGGAGACCCAGTACTTC CASSLTAGGSGETQYF
TRBJ1-5 TRBV28 NA NA TGTGCCTCTCACGCCGGTTGGAATCAGCCCCAGCATTTT CASHAGWNQPQHF
TRBJ2-7 TRBV27 once NA TGTGCCAGCAGTTTAGGGATGACAGGCACTACCTACGAGCAGTACTTC CASSLGMTGTTYEQYF
TRBJ2-3 TRBV20-1 NA NA TGCAGTGCCCTTAGCACAGATACGCAGTATTTT CSALSTDTQYF
TRBJ1-1 TRBV2 NA NA TGTGCCAGCAGTCCCCCCGGGCCAGGGGAGGCTTTCTTT CASSPPGPGEAFF
TRBJ2-3 TRBV4-3 NA NA TGCGCCAGCAGCCAAGTCACAGGGAATTCGGCAGATACGCAGTATTTT CASSQVTGNSADTQYF
TRBJ2-2 TRBV5-1 NA NA TGCGCCAGCAGCTTGACAGAAGCGAACACCGGGGAGCTGTTTTTT CASSLTEANTGELFF
TRBJ2-3 TRBV3-1/TRBV3-2 once NA TGTGCCAGCAGCCAAGTACAGGGCACAGATACGCAGTATTTT CASSQVQGTDTQYF
TRBJ1-4 TRBV7-9 NA NA TGTGCCAGCAGCTTAGGTTCGTTCTCAACTAATGAAAAACTGTTTTTT CASSLGSFSTNEKLFF
TRBJ2-7 TRBV6-5 NA TRBD1 TGTGCCGGCTCGATTGACAGGGCCGAAGAGCAGTACTTC CAGSIDRAEEQYF
TRBJ2-5 TRBV7-9 NA NA TGTGCCAGCAGCTCGACCCGGGAGATTCCCTTCGGGACCCAGTACTTC CASSSTREIPFGTQYF
TRBJ2-1 TRBV19 NA NA TGTGCCAGTAGTATTCTCGGGAGGGGGCAAAATGAGCAGTTCTTC CASSILGRGQNEQFF
TRBJ2-3 TRBV24-1 few TRBD1 TGTGCCACCAGTGACCCACAGACAGGGGATAGGAATACGCAGTATTTT CATSDPQTGDRNTQYF
TRBJ1-1 TRBV3-1/TRBV3-2 NA TRBD1 TGTGCCAGCAGCCAAGAAACAGGGGACACTGAAGCTTTCTTT CASSQETGDTEAFF
TRBJ2-1 TRBV5-6 NA NA TGTGCCAGCAGCTTAGTGACAGAGAAGTTCTTC CASSLVTEKFF
TRBJ1-6 TRBV3-1/TRBV3-2 NA TRBD1 TGTGCCAGCAGCCAACAGGGGGACGGTAATTCACCCCTCCACTTT CASSQQGDGNSPLHF
TRBJ2-1 TRBV12-2 NA NA TGTGCAAGTCGCTCAAGACTAGCGGGGGGGCTCTACAATGAGCAGTTCTTC CASRSRLAGGLYNEQFF
TRBJ2-2 TRBV9 NA TRBD1 TGTGCCAGCAGCGCGACAGGGACCACCGGGGAGCTGTTTTTT CASSATGTTGELFF
TRBJ2-7 TRBV6-1 NA TRBD1 TGTGCCAGCAGGGACAGGGTGGACGAGCAGTACTTC CASRDRVDEQYF
TRBJ2-1 TRBV19 NA TRBD1 TGTGCCAGTAGTAAAGACAGGGCCTACAATGAGCAGTTCTTC CASSKDRAYNEQFF
TRBJ2-1 TRBV19 NA TRBD1 TGTGCCAGTAGTGCGAACCGGGACAGCAATGAGCAGTTCTTC CASSANRDSNEQFF
TRBJ2-7 TRBV7-2 few TRBD1 TGTGCCAGCAGCTTAGGGGGGACAGTTACCTACGAGCAGTACTTC CASSLGGTVTYEQYF
TRBJ2-3 TRBV6-5 NA NA TGTGCCAGCAGTCCGGGAGACCGTGCAGATACGCAGTATTTT CASSPGDRADTQYF
TRBJ2-1 TRBV20-1 NA TRBD2 TGCAGTGCTAGTAGACTAGCGGCCACCCGGGAGCAGTTCTTC CSASRLAATREQFF
TRBJ2-2 TRBV7-9 NA NA TGTGCCAGCAGCCCCAGGGTTAACACCGGGGAGCTGTTTTTT CASSPRVNTGELFF
TRBJ1-6 TRBV20-1 NA NA TGCAGTGCTAGTTTTAGCCTTGGTTCACCCCTCCACTTT CSASFSLGSPLHF
TRBJ2-2 TRBV5-8 NA TRBD1 TGTGCCAGCAGCTTCGGGACAGCGAACACCGGGGAGCTGTTTTTT CASSFGTANTGELFF
TRBJ2-5 TRBV7-6 NA TRBD2 TGTGCCAGCAGCCGCTACCGGACTAGCTACTTC CASSRYRTSYF
TRBJ1-1 TRBV11-2 NA TRBD1 TGTGCCAGCAGCTATACCGGGACAGCTATTAACACTGAAGCTTTCTTT CASSYTGTAINTEAFF
TRBJ2-3 TRBV5-4 NA NA TGTGCCAGCAGCCCAACCTTACGCGGGGGCGTAGATACGCAGTATTTT CASSPTLRGGVDTQYF
TRBJ2-7 TRBV24-1 NA TRBD1 TGTGCCACCAGTCGTACAGGGGCGACCTACGAGCAGTACTTC CATSRTGATYEQYF